Sequencing of this T cell receptor (beta chain) was carried out in a study of blood T cell repertoires in COVID-19. In the study overall: Acute and convalescent COVID-19 samples came from the United States, Italy and Spain. PBMCs, B-cell-depleted T cells, or T cells provided the cDNA or gDNA that made up the material.

The germline V gene encodes CDR1 MDHEN and CDR2 SYDVKM. The ends lost 7 bases at V and 2 bases at J; junction bases unmatched: 6. The CDR3 has 14 amino acids. As processed by the authors: How many nucleated cells were present was estimated from reference gene primer amplification. Repertoires were generated with immunoSEQ multiplex PCR, while TCRdb's copy carries only in-frame clones and drops some. D and trimming come from the DNA, and the V and J calls and clone size come from that table. The table lists around 210,000 clones, roughly nine tenths of them singletons. This chain uses TRBV28 with TRBJ2-7; 9 nucleotides agree with TRBD2. The receptor was isolated from a woman aged 70 to 79 with acute or convalescent COVID-19. Material for sequencing was peripheral blood. CDR3 amino acids: CASTELAGPYEQYF. CDR3 nucleotides: TGTGCCAGCACGGAGCTAGCGGGACCCTACGAGCAGTACTTC.